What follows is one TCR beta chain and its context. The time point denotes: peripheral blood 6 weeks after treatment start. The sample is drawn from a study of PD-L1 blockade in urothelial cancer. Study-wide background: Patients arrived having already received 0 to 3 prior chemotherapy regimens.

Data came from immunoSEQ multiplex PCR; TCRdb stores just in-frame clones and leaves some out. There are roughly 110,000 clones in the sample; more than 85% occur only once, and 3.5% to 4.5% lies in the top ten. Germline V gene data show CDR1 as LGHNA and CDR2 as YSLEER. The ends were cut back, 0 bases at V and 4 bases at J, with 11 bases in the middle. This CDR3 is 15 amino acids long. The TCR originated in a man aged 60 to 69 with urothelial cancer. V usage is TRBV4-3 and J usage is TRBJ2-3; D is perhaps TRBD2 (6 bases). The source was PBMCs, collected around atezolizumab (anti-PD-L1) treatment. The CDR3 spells CASSQEGLGADTQYF. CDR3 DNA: TGCGCCAGCAGCCAAGAGGGACTGGGTGCAGATACGCAGTATTTT.